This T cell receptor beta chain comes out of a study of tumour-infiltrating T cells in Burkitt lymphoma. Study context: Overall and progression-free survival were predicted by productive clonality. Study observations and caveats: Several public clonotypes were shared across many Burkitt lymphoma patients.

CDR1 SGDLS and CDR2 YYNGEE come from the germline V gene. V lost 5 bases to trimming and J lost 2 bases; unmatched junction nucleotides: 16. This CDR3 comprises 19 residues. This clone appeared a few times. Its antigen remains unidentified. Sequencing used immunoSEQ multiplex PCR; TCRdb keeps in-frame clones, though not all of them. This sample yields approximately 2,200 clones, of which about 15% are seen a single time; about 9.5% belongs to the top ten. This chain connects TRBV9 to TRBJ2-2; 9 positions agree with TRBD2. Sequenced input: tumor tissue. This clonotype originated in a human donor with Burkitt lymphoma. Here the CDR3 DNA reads TGTGCCAGCAGTCTCAGAGGGGGCGGGGGGGCCGCCAACACCGGGGAGCTGTTTTTT. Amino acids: CASSLRGGGGAANTGELFF.